This TCR beta chain was observed in a study of blood T cell repertoires in COVID-19. Study-level background: Some COVID-19 samples were acute and others convalescent; all came from the United States, Italy and Spain. The analysed material was cDNA or gDNA that came from T cells, B-cell-depleted T cells, or PBMCs.

Some clones are missing from TCRdb's copy, which holds only in-frame ones; the method was immunoSEQ multiplex PCR. This repertoire shows approximately 150,000 clones, roughly 80% found once; its top ten account for approximately 7.7%. CDR1 and CDR2 (germline): LGHNA, YNFKEQ. The CDR3 has 13 amino acids. The V and J ends lost 2 bases and 4 bases respectively, with 9 bases between them. The sample was PBMCs or T cells enriched from blood (not recorded which). The rearrangement uses TRBV4-2 and TRBJ2-7, with D possibly being TRBD1 (6 bases). This TCR came from a woman between 50 and 59 years old who had recovered from COVID-19. The CDR3 reads CASSQNTGYEQYF. The CDR3 DNA follows: TGTGCCAGCAGCCAAAATACAGGGTACGAGCAGTACTTC.